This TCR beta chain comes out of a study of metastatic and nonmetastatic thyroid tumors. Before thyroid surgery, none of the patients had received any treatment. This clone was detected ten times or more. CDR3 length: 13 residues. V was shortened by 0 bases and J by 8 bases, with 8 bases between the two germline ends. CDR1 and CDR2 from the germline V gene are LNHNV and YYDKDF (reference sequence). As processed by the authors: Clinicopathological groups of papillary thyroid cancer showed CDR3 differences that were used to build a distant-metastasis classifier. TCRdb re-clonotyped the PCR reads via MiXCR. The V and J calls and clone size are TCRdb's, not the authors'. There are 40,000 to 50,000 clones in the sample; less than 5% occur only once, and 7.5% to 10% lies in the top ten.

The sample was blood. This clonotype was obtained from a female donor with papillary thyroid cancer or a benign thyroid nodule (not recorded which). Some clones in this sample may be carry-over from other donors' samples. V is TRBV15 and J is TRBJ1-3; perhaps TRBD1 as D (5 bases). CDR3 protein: CATSRDQGDTIYF. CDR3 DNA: TGTGCCACCAGCAGAGATCAAGGGGACACCATATATTTT.